The 5 T cell receptor beta chains below were found in one sample sequenced in a study of blood T cells in healthy people across ages. The use of a sample-barcoded 5' primer and a J-beta primer mix characterized a second PCR of roughly 7 to 12 cycles. TCRdb processed the 5' RACE reads anew with MiXCR; each CDR3 protein has one entry. The sample records some 850,000 distinct CDR3 sequences, 20% to 30% being singletons. This sample also belongs to another study, concerning T cells of mothers and their children.

Sequencing was done on a sample of blood. Every receptor here comes from a boy aged 5-17 years in good health.

The chain joins TRBV7-6 to TRBJ1-4, with D unclear. The CDR3 covers 14 residues. Germline assignment: CDR1 SGHVS and CDR2 FNYEAQ. The V end was cut by 5 bases, the J end by 8 bases, with 15 bases between. CDR3 amino acids: CASSPATEEEKLFF. The CDR3 DNA reads TGTGCCAGCAGCCCAGCAACAGAGGAAGAAAAACTGTTTTTT.

The CDR3 DNA follows: TGCGCCAGCAGGGCCACAGGGTCAGAGGCAGATACGCAGTATTTT. It yields the protein CASRATGSEADTQYF. The chain recombines TRBV5-1 with TRBJ2-3, with a possible D match to TRBD1 (6 bases). The CDR3 extends over 15 amino acids. The germline CDR1 and CDR2 sequences are SGHRS and YFSETQ. Trimming removed 5 bases from V and 4 bases from J, with 17 bases in between.

The chain joins TRBV4-1 to TRBJ2-7; 14 nucleotides agree with TRBD2. The CDR3 runs to 14 residues. Looked up from germline, CDR1 is MGHRA and CDR2 is YSYEKL. With 4 bases clipped from V and 7 bases from J, the junction kept 3 bases outside the gene matches. In DNA form, the CDR3 reads TGCGCCAGCAGCCCGACTAGCGGGGGGGAGGAGCAGTACTTC. The encoded protein is CASSPTSGGEEQYF.

This clonotype was counted a few times. The chain combines TRBV7-2 with TRBJ1-4, with unresolved D. The V gene's germline CDR1 is SGHTA and CDR2 FQGNSA. The CDR3 has 16 amino acids. V was cut by 2 bases and J by 0 bases, with 10 bases left in between. In DNA form, the CDR3 reads TGTGCCAGCAGCTTATCTTTTCGGTCAACTAATGAAAAACTGTTTTTT. Protein: CASSLSFRSTNEKLFF.

This clonotype was counted between two and nine times. The rearrangement uses TRBV27 and TRBJ1-2, with 7 nucleotides matching TRBD1. Germline trimming cut 6 bases from V and 2 bases from J; bases unmatched to any gene: 6. Germline-derived CDR1 and CDR2 are MNHEY and SMNVEV (reference sequence). This CDR3 region has 14 residues. CDR3 residues: CASRPQGGNYGYTF. The CDR3, as DNA: TGTGCCAGCAGGCCCCAGGGGGGAAACTATGGCTACACCTTC.